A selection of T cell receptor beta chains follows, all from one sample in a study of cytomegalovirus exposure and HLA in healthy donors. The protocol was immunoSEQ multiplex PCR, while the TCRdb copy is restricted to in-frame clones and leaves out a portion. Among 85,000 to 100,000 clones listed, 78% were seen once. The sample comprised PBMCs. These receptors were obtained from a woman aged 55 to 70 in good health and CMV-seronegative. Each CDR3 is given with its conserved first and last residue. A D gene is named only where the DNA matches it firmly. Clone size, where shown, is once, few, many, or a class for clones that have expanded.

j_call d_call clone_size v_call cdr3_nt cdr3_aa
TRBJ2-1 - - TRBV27 TGTGCCAGCAGTTTATTCCGGTACAATGAGCAGTTCTTC CASSLFRYNEQFF
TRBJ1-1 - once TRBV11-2 TGTGCCAGCAGCTTAGTGACTAACACTGAAGCTTTCTTT CASSLVTNTEAFF
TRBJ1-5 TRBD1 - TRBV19 TGTGCCAGTAGTGTCCGACAGGGGAGTCAGCCCCAGCATTTT CASSVRQGSQPQHF
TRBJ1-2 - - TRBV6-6 TGTGCCAGCAGTTACTCAGCGCTCGTGAACTATGGCTACACCTTC CASSYSALVNYGYTF
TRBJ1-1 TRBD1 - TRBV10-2 TGCGCCAGCAGTCCGACAGGGGAAAGGGACACTGAAGCTTTCTTT CASSPTGERDTEAFF
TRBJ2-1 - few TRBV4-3 TGCGCCAGCAGCCAAGACACTGCCCCCAATGAGCAGTTCTTC CASSQDTAPNEQFF
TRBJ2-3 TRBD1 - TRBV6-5 TGTGCCAGCCGCACAGGGGCCACAGATACGCAGTATTTT CASRTGATDTQYF
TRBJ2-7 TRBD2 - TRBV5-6 TGTGCCAGCAGCTCTAGCGGACTAGCGCCCTACGAGCAGTACTTC CASSSSGLAPYEQYF
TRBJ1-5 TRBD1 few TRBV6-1 TGTGCCAGCACCCCCGGGGGACAGTCCCAGCCCCAGCATTTT CASTPGGQSQPQHF
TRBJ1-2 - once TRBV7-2 TGTGCCAGCAGCTTAGAAGGGGCAAACTATGGCTACACCTTC CASSLEGANYGYTF
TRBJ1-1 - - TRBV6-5 TGTGCCAGCAGTTACCGTACAGGGATTAACACTGAAGCTTTCTTT CASSYRTGINTEAFF
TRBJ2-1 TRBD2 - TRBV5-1 TGCGCCAGCAGCTTGGGGCTAGCGGCGAACAATGAGCAGTTCTTC CASSLGLAANNEQFF
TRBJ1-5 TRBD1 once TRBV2 TGTGCCAGCAGTGAAAAGGGGGCGGACAATCAGCCCCAGCATTTT CASSEKGADNQPQHF
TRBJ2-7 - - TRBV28 TGTGCCAGCAGCCCCGGGAAGGGAGTAAGCTACGAGCAGTACTTC CASSPGKGVSYEQYF
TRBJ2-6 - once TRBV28 TGTGCCATCGAGAACTCTGGGGCCAACGTCCTGACTTTC CAIENSGANVLTF
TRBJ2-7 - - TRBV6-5 TGTGCCAGCAGTTACTCGATTCACAGTACCGAGCAGTACTTC CASSYSIHSTEQYF
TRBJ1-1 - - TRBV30 TGTGCCTGGAGTGTACAAAGCACTGAAGCTTTCTTT CAWSVQSTEAFF
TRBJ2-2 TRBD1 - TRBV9 TGTGCCAGCAGCGTAGGACAGGGGATGTCCGGGGAGCTGTTTTTT CASSVGQGMSGELFF
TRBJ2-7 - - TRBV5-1 TGCGCCAGCAGCTTAAGCCTAGACGAGCAGTACTTC CASSLSLDEQYF
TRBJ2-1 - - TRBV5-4 TGTGCCAGCAGCCACGCCGGGAGAGGGAACAATGAGCAGTTCTTC CASSHAGRGNNEQFF
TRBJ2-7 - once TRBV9 TGTGCCAGCAGCGTAGAAGCTAGCGCACTGGGGGAGCAGTACTTC CASSVEASALGEQYF
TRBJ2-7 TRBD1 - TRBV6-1 TGTGCCAGCAGTTTTGACAGGGGTATCGACGAGCAGTACTTC CASSFDRGIDEQYF
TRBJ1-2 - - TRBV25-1 TGTGCCAGCAGACCCACCGGGACAAGTTATGGCTACACCTTC CASRPTGTSYGYTF
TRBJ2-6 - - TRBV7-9 TGTGCCAGCAACGCTCTGACAGGGGCCAACGTCCTGACTTTC CASNALTGANVLTF
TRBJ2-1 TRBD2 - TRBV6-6 TGTGCCAGCAGTAATCCGGGACTAGCCTACAATGAGCAGTTCTTC CASSNPGLAYNEQFF
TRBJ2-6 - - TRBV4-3 TGCGCCAGCAGCCAGGACACCTCTGGGGCCAACGTCCTGACTTTC CASSQDTSGANVLTF
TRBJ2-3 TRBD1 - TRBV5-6 TGTGCCAGCAGCCCCACAGGGGCCATTACAGATACGCAGTATTTT CASSPTGAITDTQYF
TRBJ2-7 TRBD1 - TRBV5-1 TGCGCCAGCAGCTTGGGACAGGGGTTCTCCTACGAGCAGTACTTC CASSLGQGFSYEQYF
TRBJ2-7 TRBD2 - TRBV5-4 TGTGCCAGCAGCTCGGCGGGGGGACTAGCGGTATACGAGCAGTACTTC CASSSAGGLAVYEQYF
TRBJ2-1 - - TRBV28 TGTGCCAGCAACGCCCGGGACTCCCTCCACAATGAGCAGTTCTTC CASNARDSLHNEQFF
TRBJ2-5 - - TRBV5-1 TGCGCCAGCAGCTTGGACGGGATCGCTGGGGAGACCCAGTACTTC CASSLDGIAGETQYF
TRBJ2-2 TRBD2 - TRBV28 TGTGCCAGCAGTTGGGGTAGCGGGAGACCCACGAACACCGGGGAGCTGTTTTTT CASSWGSGRPTNTGELFF
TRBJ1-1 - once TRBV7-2 TGTGCCAGCAGCCCGACACTCATGAACACTGAAGCTTTCTTT CASSPTLMNTEAFF
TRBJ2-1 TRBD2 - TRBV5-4 TGTGCCAGCAGCAAGGGTGCCTTAGCGGGGGGGCTATTTGAGCAGTTCTTC CASSKGALAGGLFEQFF
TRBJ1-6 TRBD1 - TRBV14 TGTGCCAGCAGCTCTCCGGGACAGGGGCATAATTCACCCCTCCACTTT CASSSPGQGHNSPLHF
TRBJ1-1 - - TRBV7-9 TGTGCCAGCAGCCGCCTAGGGAACACTGAAGCTTTCTTT CASSRLGNTEAFF
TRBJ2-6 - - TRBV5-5 TGTGCCAGCAGCTTGTTTCTCTCTGGGGCCAACGTCCTGACTTTC CASSLFLSGANVLTF
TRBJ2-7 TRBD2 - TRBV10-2 TGCGCCACCGGACTAGCGGGGGGGATGTTTCGGGAGCAGTACTTC CATGLAGGMFREQYF